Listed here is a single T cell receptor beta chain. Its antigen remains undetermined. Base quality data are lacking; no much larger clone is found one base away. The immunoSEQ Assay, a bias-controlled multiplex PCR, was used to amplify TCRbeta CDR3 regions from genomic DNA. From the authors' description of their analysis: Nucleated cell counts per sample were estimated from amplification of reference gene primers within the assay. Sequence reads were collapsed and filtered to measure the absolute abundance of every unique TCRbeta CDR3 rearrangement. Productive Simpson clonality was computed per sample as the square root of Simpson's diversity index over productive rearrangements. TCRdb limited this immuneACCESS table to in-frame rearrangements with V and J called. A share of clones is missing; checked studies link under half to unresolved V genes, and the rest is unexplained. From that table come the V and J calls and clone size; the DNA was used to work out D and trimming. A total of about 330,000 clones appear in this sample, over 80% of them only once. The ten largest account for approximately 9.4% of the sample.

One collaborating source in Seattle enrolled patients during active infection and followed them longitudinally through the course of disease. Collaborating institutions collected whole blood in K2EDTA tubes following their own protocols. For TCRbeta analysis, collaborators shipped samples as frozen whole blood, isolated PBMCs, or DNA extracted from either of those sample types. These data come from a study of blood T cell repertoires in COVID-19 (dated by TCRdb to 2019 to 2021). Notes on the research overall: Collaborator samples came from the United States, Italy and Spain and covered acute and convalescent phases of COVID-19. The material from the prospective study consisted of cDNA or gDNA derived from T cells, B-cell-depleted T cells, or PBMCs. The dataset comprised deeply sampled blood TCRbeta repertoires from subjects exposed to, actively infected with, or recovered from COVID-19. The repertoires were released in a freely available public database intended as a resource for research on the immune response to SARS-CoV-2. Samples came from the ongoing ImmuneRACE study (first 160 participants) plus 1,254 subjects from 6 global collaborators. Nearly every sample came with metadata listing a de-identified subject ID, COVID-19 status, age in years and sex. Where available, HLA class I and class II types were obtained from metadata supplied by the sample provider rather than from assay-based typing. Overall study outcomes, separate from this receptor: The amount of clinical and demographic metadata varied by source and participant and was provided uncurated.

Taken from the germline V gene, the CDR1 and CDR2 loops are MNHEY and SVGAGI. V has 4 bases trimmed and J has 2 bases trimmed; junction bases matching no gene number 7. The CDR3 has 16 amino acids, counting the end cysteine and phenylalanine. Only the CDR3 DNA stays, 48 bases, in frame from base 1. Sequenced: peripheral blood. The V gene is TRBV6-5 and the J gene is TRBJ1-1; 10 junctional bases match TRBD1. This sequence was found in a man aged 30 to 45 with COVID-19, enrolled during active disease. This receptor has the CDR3 CASSFPGTGDNTEAFF. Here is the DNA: TGTGCCAGCAGTTTTCCCGGGACAGGGGATAACACTGAAGCTTTCTTT.